One sample yielded the 17 T cell receptor beta chains listed below, sequenced in a study of Ad26.COV2.S vaccination and SARS-CoV-2 variants. Clones were read by immunoSEQ multiplex PCR, and TCRdb kept only the in-frame ones, dropping some. The table includes under 150,000 clones, around 86% detected once. Sequencing was performed on peripheral blood, taken after recovery from COVID-19. These receptors were taken from a human donor who had recovered from COVID-19.

The chain uses TRBV18 and TRBJ1-1, with TRBD1 matching 8 bases. Germline V gene data show CDR1 as KGHSH and CDR2 as LQKENI. This CDR3 is 14 amino acids long. The ends lost 3 bases at V and 2 bases at J; junction bases unmatched: 2. In nucleotides, the CDR3 is TGTGCCAGCTCACCGCAGGGGGCAAACACTGAAGCTTTCTTT. Translating it yields CASSPQGANTEAFF.

The V gene is TRBV7-8, the J gene TRBJ2-7; 7 bases map to TRBD1. The CDR3 covers 15 residues. V dropped 1 base and J dropped 1; count of bases not matched to a gene: 4. Germline V CDR1 and CDR2: SGHVS, FQNEAQ. CDR3: CASSLEGQASYEQYF. The CDR3 nucleotides read TGTGCCAGCAGCTTAGAAGGACAGGCTTCCTACGAGCAGTACTTC.

The chain recombines TRBV9 with TRBJ2-1; 12 bases match TRBD2. J gave up 7 bases and V 0 bases, and 8 bases lay outside the gene matches. Germline values: CDR1 SGDLS, CDR2 YYNGEE. The CDR3 covers 17 residues. In DNA form, the CDR3 reads TGTGCCAGCAGCGTAGATGCTCCTAGCGGGGGGGCAAATGAGCAGTTCTTC. It specifies CASSVDAPSGGANEQFF.

V is TRBV28 and J is TRBJ1-5, with 7 bases aligning to TRBD1. J gave up 6 bases and V 3 bases, and 5 bases lay outside the gene matches. The CDR3 spans 14 residues. Germline V CDR1 and CDR2: MDHEN, SYDVKM. For the CDR3, the DNA is TGTGCCAGCAGTTTTAGAGGGGGCCGTCAGCCCCAGCATTTT. The encoded protein is CASSFRGGRQPQHF. The entire variable domain, with the rest obtained from reference TRBV28 and TRBJ1-5, is as follows: DVKVTQSSRYLVKRTGEKVFLECVQDMDHENMFWYRQDPGLGLRLIYFSYDVKMKEKGDIPEGYSVSREKKERFSLILESASTNQTSMYLCASSFRGGRQPQHFGDGTRLSIL.

The DNA of the CDR3 is TGTGCCAGCAGCTCTGAGGGGGCAGATGGCACAGATACGCAGTATTTT. This encodes CASSSEGADGTDTQYF. V gene TRBV5-4 combines with J gene TRBJ2-3; TRBD1 aligns across 7 bases. This CDR3 has 16 amino acids. Germline CDR1 is SGHNT and CDR2 is YYREEE (reference sequence). Germline trimming cut 3 bases from V and 1 base from J; bases unmatched to any gene: 8. The full variable domain, completed using reference TRBV5-4 and TRBJ2-3, is ETGVTQSPTHLIKTRGQQVTLRCSSQSGHNTVSWYQQALGQGPQFIFQYYREEENGRGNFPPRFSGLQFPNYSSELNVNALELDDSALYLCASSSEGADGTDTQYFGPGTRLTVL.

The chain uses TRBV6-5 and TRBJ1-5; D remains unclear. Germline V CDR1 and CDR2: MNHEY, SVGAGI. This CDR3 spans 13 amino acids. The germline V and J ends were trimmed by 6 bases and 10 bases, with 16 bases remaining between them. The CDR3 reads CASSIAGVPPQHF. Here the CDR3 DNA reads TGTGCCAGCAGCATCGCCGGGGTCCCTCCCCAGCATTTT.

The chain combines TRBV5-1 with TRBJ2-5, with a weak D call TRBD2 (5 bases). The CDR3 extends over 16 amino acids. CDR1 and CDR2 from the germline V gene are SGHRS and YFSETQ. Between the trimmed V and J ends, which lost 4 bases and 4 bases, there was a span of 20 bases. The CDR3 protein is CASSKTAVAGVETQYF. The CDR3 DNA sequence: TGCGCCAGCAGCAAAACAGCGGTGGCTGGTGTAGAGACCCAGTACTTC.

The chain has TRBV28 and TRBJ2-3; no definite D call. V lost 2 bases to trimming and J lost 2 bases, with 5 bases between them. The CDR3 has 13 amino acids. Germline V gives CDR1 MDHEN, CDR2 SYDVKM. The CDR3 nucleotides read TGTGCCAGCAGTTTAGAGCCCACAGATACGCAGTATTTT. Its protein is CASSLEPTDTQYF. The full variable domain, its missing parts supplied by reference TRBV28 and TRBJ2-3, is DVKVTQSSRYLVKRTGEKVFLECVQDMDHENMFWYRQDPGLGLRLIYFSYDVKMKEKGDIPEGYSVSREKKERFSLILESASTNQTSMYLCASSLEPTDTQYFGPGTRLTVL.

The V call is TRBV19, the J call TRBJ2-3, with TRBD1 as a possible D gene (5 bases). Germline lookup yields CDR1 LNHDA and CDR2 SQIVND (reference sequence). Between the trimmed V and J ends, which lost 4 bases and 4 bases, there was a span of 12 bases. This CDR3 spans 14 amino acids. CDR3 in DNA: TGTGCCAGTAGTACGAGCAGGGTGCCAGATACGCAGTATTTT. As protein: CASSTSRVPDTQYF.

The chain has TRBV6-5 and TRBJ1-2; no clear D gene. This CDR3 is built from 14 residues. The V end was cut by 4 bases, the J end by 4 bases, with 13 bases between. The germline V gene has CDR1 MNHEY and CDR2 SVGAGI. The CDR3 protein is CASSSGETGYGYTF. Here the CDR3 DNA reads TGTGCCAGCAGTTCCGGCGAGACGGGCTATGGCTACACCTTC.

V and J are TRBV7-8 and TRBJ1-6, with a weak D call TRBD1 (6 bases). The CDR3 contains 15 residues. Germline V lookup: CDR1 SGHVS, CDR2 FQNEAQ. V lost 1 base and J 8 bases, leaving 12 bases between the germline ends. The DNA for the CDR3 is TGTGCCAGCAGCTTAGATCTGGGGGCCTATTCACCCCTCCACTTT. Amino acid sequence: CASSLDLGAYSPLHF.

The gene calls are TRBV28 and TRBJ2-2; maybe TRBD2 (6 bases). Trimming pared 2 bases from V and 6 bases from J, leaving 16 bases between. Germline V gene sequence: CDR1 MDHEN, CDR2 SYDVKM. CDR3 length equals 16 residues. The CDR3 here is CASSLIRGISSGELFF. CDR3 sequence (DNA): TGTGCCAGCAGTTTAATCCGGGGGATTAGCTCCGGGGAGCTGTTTTTT.

J is TRBJ1-4 and V is TRBV19, with D possibly TRBD1 on 6 matching bases. Trimming shortened V by 6 bases and J by 8 bases, and 13 bases separated the two germline ends. In germline, CDR1 is LNHDA, CDR2 SQIVND (reference sequence). The CDR3 totals 13 residues. The CDR3 DNA reads TGTGCCAGTAGACCCAACCAGGGGGAAAAACTGTTTTTT. Its translation: CASRPNQGEKLFF.

V is TRBV19 and J is TRBJ2-7; 7 bases map to TRBD1. Germline V gene data show CDR1 as LNHDA and CDR2 as SQIVND (reference sequence). Unmatched junction bases numbered 17, after V lost 8 bases and J lost 7 bases. The CDR3 sequence is 15 residues long. The CDR3 nucleotides read TGTGCCAGTCGCCCCGTAGCGACAGGGATGGGAGAGCAGTACTTC. Amino acid sequence: CASRPVATGMGEQYF.

The chain has TRBV5-1 and TRBJ1-1, with no clear D. Germline V gene lookup returns CDR1 SGHRS and CDR2 YFSETQ. There are 14 residues in the CDR3. Trimming took off 2 bases at V and 1 base at J, with 9 bases between the two ends. CDR3 coding DNA: TGCGCCAGCAGCTTCCTGGGCACGAACACTGAAGCTTTCTTT. Its translation is CASSFLGTNTEAFF.

The V gene is TRBV6-2 or TRBV6-3, the J gene TRBJ2-1; D is unresolved. This CDR3 is 15 amino acids long. V lost 0 bases, J lost 7 bases, and 13 bases lay in between. Looked up from germline, CDR1 is MNHEY and CDR2 is SVGEGT. CDR3 loop: CASSYSGSPRNEQFF. The CDR3 DNA reads as TGTGCCAGCAGTTACTCGGGGTCCCCTCGGAATGAGCAGTTCTTC.

The sample holds one count of this clone. The chain recombines TRBV6-6 with TRBJ1-4; D might be TRBD1 (5 bases). The CDR3 spans 15 residues. Looked up from germline, CDR1 is MNHNY and CDR2 is SVGAGI (reference sequence). Trimming removed 6 bases from V and 6 bases from J, with 17 bases in between. This CDR3 reads CASRWSEGRDEKLFF. CDR3 sequence (DNA): TGTGCCAGCAGATGGAGCGAGGGGAGGGATGAAAAACTGTTTTTT.